Listed here are 18 T cell receptor beta chains from one sample, sequenced in a study of CD8 T cells in ankylosing spondylitis. TCRdb re-called the 5' RACE reads through MiXCR, storing one row per CDR3 protein. The sample shows 150,000 to 200,000 distinct CDR3 sequences, 10% to 15% of them seen only once. The specimen was blood, either unsorted or a sorted T cell fraction (not recorded which). The receptors originated from a female donor with ankylosing spondylitis or in good health (not recorded which).

In this sample, this clonotype turned up many times. This chain connects TRBV28 to TRBJ2-7, with 15 bases identical to TRBD2. Germline CDR1 and CDR2: MDHEN and SYDVKM. The V and J ends lost 7 bases and 0 bases, in that order; junction bases with no gene match: 13. The CDR3 extends over 19 amino acids. The CDR3 protein is CASTEGTSGRPRSSYEQYF. As DNA, the CDR3 is TGTGCCAGCACCGAAGGGACTAGCGGGAGGCCTAGGAGCTCCTACGAGCAGTACTTC.

This clonotype was seen at least ten times. This chain uses TRBV29-1 with TRBJ2-3, with D perhaps TRBD1 (6 bases). Germline loops: CDR1 SQVTM, CDR2 ANQGSEA. This CDR3 has 13 residues. V lost 3 bases and J lost 6, with 13 bases in between. Here the CDR3 reads CSVEVQGDDTQYF. CDR3 sequence (DNA): TGCAGCGTTGAGGTACAGGGCGACGATACGCAGTATTTT.

CDR3 residues: CSAKRPLNTEAFF. CDR3 DNA: TGCAGTGCTAAGAGGCCCTTGAACACTGAAGCTTTCTTT. The chain employs TRBV20-1 and TRBJ1-1; D uncertain. The germline gives CDR1 DFQATT, CDR2 SNEGSKA (reference sequence). CDR3 length: 13 residues. With 4 bases removed from V and 0 bases from J, the gap between germline ends came to 9 bases.

This clonotype was observed a few times. The chain couples TRBV10-3 to TRBJ2-6; 7 bases are a match to TRBD1. CDR1 is ENHRY and CDR2 is SYGVKD in the germline V gene. The CDR3 length is 16 residues. J gave up 4 bases and V 8 bases, and 11 bases lay outside the gene matches. The CDR3 loop reads CAIPPGLTGGANVLTF. Written as DNA, the CDR3 is TGTGCCATCCCCCCGGGGTTGACAGGGGGGGCCAACGTCCTGACTTTC.

Turning to this clonotype: This sequence may be a read error, since a much larger clone differs from it by one base. The V call is TRBV20-1, the J call TRBJ2-3, with D possibly called TRBD1 or TRBD2 (6 bases each). The germline gives CDR1 DFQATT, CDR2 SNEGSKA (reference sequence). Trimming took 7 bases from V and 2 from J, leaving 13 bases between them. The CDR3 spans 13 residues. The CDR3 is CSVRRDNTDTQYF. CDR3 DNA: TGCAGTGTGAGGAGGGACAACACAGATACGCAGTATTTT.

In this sample, this clonotype turned up many times. This chain uses TRBV5-1 with TRBJ1-1; D gene ambiguous. Germline lookup yields CDR1 SGHRS and CDR2 YFSETQ. V lost 0 bases to trimming and J lost 0 bases, with 6 bases between them. The CDR3 spans 14 residues. CDR3 coding DNA: TGCGCCAGCAGCTTGGGTCAGGTGAACACTGAAGCTTTCTTT. It translates to CASSLGQVNTEAFF.

J is TRBJ2-7 and V is TRBV7-9; D gene uncertain. Per the germline V gene, CDR1 is SEHNR and CDR2 is FQNEAQ (reference sequence). Deletions cut 1 base from V and 0 bases from J, with 10 bases between. CDR3 size: 15 residues. The CDR3 region has the DNA TGTGCCAGCAGCTTAGACGTGGCCCTCTCCTACGAGCAGTACTTC. It translates to CASSLDVALSYEQYF.

This rearrangement joins TRBV7-9 to TRBJ2-1; no clear D gene. CDR1 SEHNR and CDR2 FQNEAQ come from the germline V gene (reference sequence). The CDR3 sequence is 13 residues long. V was trimmed by 8 bases and J by 7 bases, leaving 15 bases between them. For the CDR3, the DNA is TGTGCCAGCCAACGACAACGGATGAATGAGCAGTTCTTC. Protein sequence: CASQRQRMNEQFF.

V is TRBV7-8 and J is TRBJ2-7; D gene ambiguous. The germline gives CDR1 SGHVS, CDR2 FQNEAQ. V was shortened by 6 bases and J by 3 bases, with 15 bases between the two germline ends. This CDR3 has 14 amino acids. The CDR3 spells CASRPGPLIYEQYF. Written as DNA, the CDR3 is TGTGCCAGCAGACCCGGGCCCCTCATCTACGAGCAGTACTTC.

The V gene is TRBV4-2, the J gene TRBJ2-5; D is unclear. This CDR3 is 14 amino acids long. The V gene's germline CDR1 is LGHNA and CDR2 YNFKEQ. Trimming shortened V by 0 bases and J by 6 bases, and 11 bases separated the two germline ends. This chain's CDR3 is CASSQETYGKTQYF. Here the CDR3 DNA reads TGTGCCAGCAGCCAAGAAACGTATGGAAAGACCCAGTACTTC.

The rearrangement uses TRBV7-9 and TRBJ2-3; D might be TRBD2 (6 bases). The V end lost 1 base, the J end lost 3 bases, and 14 bases lay between the germline ends. CDR3 length equals 16 residues. The germline V gene encodes CDR1 SEHNR and CDR2 FQNEAQ (reference sequence). CDR3 loop: CASSLGVSGPTDTQYF. The CDR3 DNA is TGTGCCAGCAGCTTAGGGGTAAGCGGGCCGACAGATACGCAGTATTTT.

In this sample, this clonotype turned up a few times. The V and J genes are TRBV12-3 or TRBV12-4 and TRBJ2-1; a possible D gene is TRBD1 (6 bases). This CDR3 is built from 14 residues. The V end lost 1 base, the J end lost 9 bases, and 13 bases lay between the germline ends. The CDR3 region is CASSLVLGASEQFF. The CDR3 DNA reads as TGTGCCAGCAGTTTAGTCCTGGGGGCCAGTGAGCAGTTCTTC.

This clonotype was found many times. V gene TRBV20-1 combines with J gene TRBJ2-5; D not certain. This CDR3 has 14 residues. The germline V gene encodes CDR1 DFQATT and CDR2 SNEGSKA (reference sequence). Trimming took off 0 bases at V and 2 bases at J, with 10 bases between the two ends. CDR3 sequence (DNA): TGCAGTGCTAGAGATCGGGCCCCACAAGAGACCCAGTACTTC. It codes for CSARDRAPQETQYF.

This clonotype was seen repeatedly, ten times or more. The rearrangement joins TRBV7-9 to TRBJ2-7, with a tentative D call TRBD1 (5 bases). The CDR3 sequence is 15 residues long. V dropped 5 bases and J dropped 2 bases, with 16 bases sitting between them. The germline gives CDR1 SEHNR, CDR2 FQNEAQ (reference sequence). CDR3: CASSPTAVLPYEQYF. The CDR3 region has the DNA TGTGCCAGCAGCCCGACAGCCGTCCTTCCCTACGAGCAGTACTTC.

This rearrangement joins TRBV7-2 to TRBJ2-1, with D possibly being TRBD2 (5 bases). V gave up 4 bases and J gave up 5 bases, with 9 bases separating them. The CDR3 is 13 residues long. Germline-derived CDR1 and CDR2 are SGHTA and FQGNSA. The CDR3 DNA is TGTGCCAGCAGCTACGGACTCAACAATGAGCAGTTCTTC. Protein product: CASSYGLNNEQFF. The full variable domain, in which reference TRBV7-2 and TRBJ2-1 provide the parts outside the CDR3, is GAGVSQSPSNKVTEKGKDVELRCDPISGHTALYWYRQSLGQGLEFLIYFQGNSAPDKSGLPSDRFSAERTGGSVSTLTIQRTQQEDSAVYLCASSYGLNNEQFFGPGTRLTVL.

This clonotype was found many times. The CDR3 reads CASSDGEWVYEQYF. The CDR3 DNA reads as TGTGCCAGCAGTGACGGGGAATGGGTATACGAGCAGTACTTC. The chain links TRBV25-1 to TRBJ2-7; TRBD2 is a possible D gene (5 bases). Germline V gives CDR1 MGHDK, CDR2 SYGVNS. The CDR3 contains 14 residues. Trimming removed 3 bases at V and 4 bases at J, with 13 bases between.

This clonotype was seen repeatedly, ten times or more. The chain links TRBV6-1 to TRBJ1-3; D unresolved. V lost 2 bases and J 2 bases, leaving 10 bases between the germline ends. The germline gives CDR1 MNHNS, CDR2 SASEGT. The CDR3 sequence is 15 residues long. CDR3 sequence (DNA): TGTGCCAGCAGTGAATCGGCTATCCCTGGAAACACCATATATTTT. Residues: CASSESAIPGNTIYF.

At least ten counts were recorded for this clonotype. The rearrangement links TRBV11-2 to TRBJ2-5, with TRBD2 matching 8 bases. Germline-derived CDR1 and CDR2 are SGHAT and FQNNGV. The CDR3 is 14 amino acids. V shed 5 bases and J 1 base; nucleotides not matched to a gene: 3. The CDR3 protein is CASSRAGGQETQYF. The DNA of the CDR3 is TGTGCCAGCAGCAGGGCGGGGGGCCAAGAGACCCAGTACTTC.